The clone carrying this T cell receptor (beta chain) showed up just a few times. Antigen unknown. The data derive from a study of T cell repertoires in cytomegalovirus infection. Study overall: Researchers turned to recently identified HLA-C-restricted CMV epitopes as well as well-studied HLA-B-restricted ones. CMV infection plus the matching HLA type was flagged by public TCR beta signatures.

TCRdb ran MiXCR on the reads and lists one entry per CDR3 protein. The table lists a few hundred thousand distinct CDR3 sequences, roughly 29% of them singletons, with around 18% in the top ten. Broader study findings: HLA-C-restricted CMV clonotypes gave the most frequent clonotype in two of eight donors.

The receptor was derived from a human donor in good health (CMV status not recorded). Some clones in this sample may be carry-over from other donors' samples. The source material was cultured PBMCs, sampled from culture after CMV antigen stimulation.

The CDR3 protein is CASSLNRDNQETQYF. Here the CDR3 DNA reads TGTGCCAGCAGCCTAAACCGGGACAACCAAGAGACCCAGTACTTC. The chain carries TRBV7-3 and TRBJ2-5; the D gene is possibly TRBD1 (6 bases). The germline V and J ends were trimmed by 5 bases and 0 bases, with 13 bases remaining between them. The CDR3 length is 15 residues. CDR1 and CDR2 from the germline V gene are SGHTA and FQGTGA.